Reported below is one T cell receptor beta chain. This entry is derived from a study of blood T cell repertoires in COVID-19. Study-level information: Sites across the United States, Italy and Spain contributed samples from acute and convalescent COVID-19.

Sequencing used immunoSEQ multiplex PCR; TCRdb keeps in-frame clones, though not all of them. The sample yields approximately 190,000 clones, more than 75% seen once. CDR1 is WNHNN, CDR2 SYGVQD, per germline (reference sequence). There are 12 residues in the CDR3. V was pared by 2 bases and J by 11 bases, with 12 bases between. This chain joins TRBV10-1 and TRBJ1-1; no clear D. Sequencing was carried out using peripheral blood. The receptor comes from a woman aged 55-69 years with COVID-19, enrolled during active disease. CDR3 sequence (DNA): TGCGCCAGCAGTGAGGGTTGGACGGGGGCTTTCTTT. As protein: CASSEGWTGAFF.